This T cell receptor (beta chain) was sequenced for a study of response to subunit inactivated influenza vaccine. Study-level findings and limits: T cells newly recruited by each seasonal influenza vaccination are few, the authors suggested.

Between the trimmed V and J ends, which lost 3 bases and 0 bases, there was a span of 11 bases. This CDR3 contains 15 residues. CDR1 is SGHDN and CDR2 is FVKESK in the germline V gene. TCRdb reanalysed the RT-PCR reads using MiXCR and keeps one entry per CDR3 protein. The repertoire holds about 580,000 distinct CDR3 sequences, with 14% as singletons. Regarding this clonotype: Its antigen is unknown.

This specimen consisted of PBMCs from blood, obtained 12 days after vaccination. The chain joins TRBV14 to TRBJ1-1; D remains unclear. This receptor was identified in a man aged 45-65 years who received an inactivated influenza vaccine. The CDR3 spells CASSHSNFMNTEAFF. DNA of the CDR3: TGTGCCAGCAGCCATTCTAACTTCATGAACACTGAAGCTTTCTTT.